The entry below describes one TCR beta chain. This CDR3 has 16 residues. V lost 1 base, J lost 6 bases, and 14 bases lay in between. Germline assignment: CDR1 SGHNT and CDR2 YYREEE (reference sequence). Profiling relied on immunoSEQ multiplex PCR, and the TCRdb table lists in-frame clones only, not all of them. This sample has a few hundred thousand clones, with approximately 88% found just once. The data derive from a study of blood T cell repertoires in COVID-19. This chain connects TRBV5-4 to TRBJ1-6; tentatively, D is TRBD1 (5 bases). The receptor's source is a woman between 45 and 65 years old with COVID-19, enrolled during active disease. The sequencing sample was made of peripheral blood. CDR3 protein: CASSLLAGRGNSPLHF. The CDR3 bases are TGTGCCAGCAGCTTGCTCGCGGGACGGGGTAATTCACCCCTCCACTTT.